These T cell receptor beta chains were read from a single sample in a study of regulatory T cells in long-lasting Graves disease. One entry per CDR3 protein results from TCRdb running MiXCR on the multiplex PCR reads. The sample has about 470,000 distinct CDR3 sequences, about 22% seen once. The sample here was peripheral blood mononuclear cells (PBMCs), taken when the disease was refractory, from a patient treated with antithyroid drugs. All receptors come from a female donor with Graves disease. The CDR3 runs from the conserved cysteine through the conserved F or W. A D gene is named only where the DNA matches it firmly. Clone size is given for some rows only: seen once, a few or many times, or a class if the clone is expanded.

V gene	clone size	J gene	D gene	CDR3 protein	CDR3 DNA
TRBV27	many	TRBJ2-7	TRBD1	CASSLTRGRDEQYF	TGTGCCAGCAGTTTAACGAGGGGGCGAGACGAGCAGTACTTC
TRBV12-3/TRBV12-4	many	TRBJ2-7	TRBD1	CASSSDRGNGEQYF	TGTGCCAGCAGCTCGGACAGGGGAAATGGGGAGCAGTACTTC
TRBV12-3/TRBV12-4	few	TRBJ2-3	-	CASRKGVETTSLDTQYF	TGTGCCAGCAGGAAGGGGGTTGAGACTACCTCATTGGACACGCAGTATTTT
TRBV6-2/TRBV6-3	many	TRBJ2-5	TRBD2	CASSLDSGRAQETQYF	TGTGCCAGCAGTCTCGATAGCGGGAGGGCCCAGGAGACCCAGTACTTC
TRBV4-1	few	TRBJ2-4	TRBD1	CASSLNRGVDYIQYF	TGCGCCAGCAGCCTCAACAGGGGGGTAGACTACATTCAGTACTTC
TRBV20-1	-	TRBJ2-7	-	CSAAETYEQYF	TGCAGTGCAGCAGAGACCTACGAGCAGTACTTC
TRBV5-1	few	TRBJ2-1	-	CASSPGRGYNEQFF	TGCGCCAGCAGCCCCGGACGGGGATACAATGAGCAGTTCTTC
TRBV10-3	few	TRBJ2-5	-	CAISDGSLPGDQGTQYF	TGTGCCATCAGTGACGGTAGCCTTCCAGGAGACCAAGGGACCCAGTACTTC
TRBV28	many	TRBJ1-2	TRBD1	CASSHRGQGDYGYTF	TGTGCCAGCAGCCACCGCGGGCAGGGGGATTATGGCTACACCTTC
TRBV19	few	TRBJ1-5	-	CASRYKAYGGNQPQHF	TGTGCCAGTAGATACAAGGCCTACGGGGGCAATCAGCCCCAGCATTTT
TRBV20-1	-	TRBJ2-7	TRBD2	CSAEVAGSLEQYF	TGCAGTGCAGAGGTAGCGGGATCCCTGGAGCAGTACTTC
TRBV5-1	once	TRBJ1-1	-	CVSSLLGPTNTEAFF	TGCGTCAGCAGCTTGTTGGGCCCGACGAACACTGAAGCTTTCTTT
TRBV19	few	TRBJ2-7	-	CASSMGLSGLYEQYF	TGTGCCAGTAGCATGGGACTTAGCGGTCTCTACGAGCAGTACTTC
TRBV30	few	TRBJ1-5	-	CAWSQEDQPQHF	TGTGCCTGGAGTCAAGAGGATCAGCCCCAGCATTTT
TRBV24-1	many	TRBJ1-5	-	CATSDRGNQPQHF	TGTGCCACCAGTGACAGAGGCAATCAGCCCCAGCATTTT
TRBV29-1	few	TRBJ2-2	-	CSVGGHGELFF	TGCAGCGTTGGGGGGCACGGGGAGCTGTTTTTT
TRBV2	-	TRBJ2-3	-	CASTRLTDTQYF	TGTGCCAGCACTAGACTTACGGATACGCAGTATTTT
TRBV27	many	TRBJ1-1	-	CASSTLAQTTEAFF	TGTGCCAGCAGTACCCTCGCACAAACCACTGAAGCTTTCTTT
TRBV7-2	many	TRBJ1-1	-	CASSLVGGADTEAFF	TGTGCCAGCAGCTTAGTAGGGGGAGCTGACACTGAAGCTTTCTTT
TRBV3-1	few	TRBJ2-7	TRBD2	CASSQPGTSGIYEQYF	TGTGCCAGCAGCCAACCCGGGACTAGCGGGATCTACGAGCAGTACTTC
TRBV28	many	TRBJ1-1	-	CASTHEGAEGEAFF	TGTGCCAGCACCCACGAGGGAGCGGAGGGTGAAGCTTTCTTT
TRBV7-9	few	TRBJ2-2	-	CASSLFMGAGTGELFF	TGTGCCAGCAGCTTATTTATGGGCGCCGGCACCGGGGAGCTGTTTTTT
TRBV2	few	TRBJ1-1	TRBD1	CASRIRQGLDTEAFF	TGTGCCAGCAGAATTAGACAGGGGCTCGACACTGAAGCTTTCTTT
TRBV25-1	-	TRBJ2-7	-	CASSESSKTASPSYEQYF	TGTGCCAGCAGTGAATCTTCCAAGACAGCCTCTCCCTCCTACGAGCAGTACTTC
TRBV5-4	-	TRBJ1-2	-	CASSSGVRGYTF	TGTGCCAGCAGCTCTGGAGTTCGTGGCTACACCTTC
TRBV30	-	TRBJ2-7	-	CAWTWGQSYEQCF	TGTGCCTGGACTTGGGGGCAGTCCTACGAGCAGTGCTTC
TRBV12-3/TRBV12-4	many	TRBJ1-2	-	CASSPGGYGYTF	TGTGCCAGCAGTCCCGGTGGCTATGGCTACACCTTC
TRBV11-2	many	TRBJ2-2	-	CASSPLVFGELFF	TGTGCCAGCAGCCCGCTAGTGTTCGGGGAGCTGTTTTTT
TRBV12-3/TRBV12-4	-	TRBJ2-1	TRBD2	CASSFYSGGDNEQFF	TGTGCCAGCAGTTTTTATAGCGGGGGGGACAATGAGCAGTTCTTC
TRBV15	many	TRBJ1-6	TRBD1	CATSRTGGINSPLHF	TGTGCCACCAGCAGGACAGGGGGGATTAACTCACCCCTCCACTTT
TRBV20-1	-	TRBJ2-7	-	CSARSSFYEQYF	TGCAGTGCTAGATCTAGCTTCTACGAGCAGTACTTC
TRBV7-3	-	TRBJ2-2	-	CASSPSGTAGELFF	TGTGCCAGCAGCCCCAGCGGGACAGCGGGGGAGCTGTTTTTT
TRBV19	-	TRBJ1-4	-	CASSIVSAGSSRGEKLFF	TGTGCCAGTAGTATAGTCTCCGCCGGGTCCTCGAGGGGTGAAAAACTGTTTTTT
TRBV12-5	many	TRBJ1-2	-	CASGGGSQTNYGYTF	TGTGCTAGTGGCGGGGGGAGCCAAACTAACTATGGCTACACCTTC
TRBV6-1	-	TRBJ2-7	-	CASSPTSVPSEQYF	TGTGCCAGCAGCCCAACCTCTGTACCCTCCGAGCAGTACTTC
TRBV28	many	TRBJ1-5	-	CASSLHQNSNQPQHF	TGTGCCAGCAGTTTACACCAAAATAGCAATCAGCCCCAGCATTTT
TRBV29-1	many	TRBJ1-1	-	CSVEARGTVFEAFF	TGCAGCGTTGAAGCACGGGGCACTGTCTTTGAAGCTTTCTTT
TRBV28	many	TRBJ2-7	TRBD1	CASSLYGQAYEQYF	TGTGCCAGCAGTTTATACGGACAGGCCTACGAGCAGTACTTC
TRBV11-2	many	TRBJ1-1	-	CASSLDIPGPTEAFF	TGTGCCAGCAGCTTAGATATCCCCGGGCCCACTGAAGCTTTCTTT
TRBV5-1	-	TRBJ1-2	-	CASSLVAWDGYTF	TGCGCCAGCAGCTTGGTGGCATGGGATGGCTACACCTTC
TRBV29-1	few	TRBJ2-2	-	CSVLSVDYTGELFF	TGCAGCGTTCTTAGCGTTGACTACACCGGGGAGCTGTTTTTT
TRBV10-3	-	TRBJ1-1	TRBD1	CAIRGGQGDTEAFF	TGTGCCATCAGGGGGGGACAGGGAGACACTGAAGCTTTCTTT
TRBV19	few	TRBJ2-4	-	CASMDSFKNIQYF	TGTGCCAGTATGGACAGCTTCAAAAACATTCAGTACTTC
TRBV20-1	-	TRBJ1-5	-	CSARDPGSNQPQHF	TGCAGTGCTAGAGATCCGGGGAGTAATCAGCCCCAGCATTTT
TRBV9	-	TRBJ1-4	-	CASSPPRVNEKLFF	TGTGCCAGCAGCCCCCCAAGGGTTAATGAAAAACTGTTTTTT
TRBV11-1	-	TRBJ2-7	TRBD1	CASSFAGQGNYEQYF	TGTGCCAGCAGCTTCGCGGGACAGGGGAACTACGAGCAGTACTTC
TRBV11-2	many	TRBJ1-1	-	CASSLDYSGLKYTEAFF	TGTGCCAGCAGCTTAGATTATTCCGGGCTGAAGTACACTGAAGCTTTCTTT
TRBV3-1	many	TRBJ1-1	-	CASSQEGGRNTEAFF	TGTGCCAGCAGCCAAGAAGGGGGAAGGAACACTGAAGCTTTCTTT
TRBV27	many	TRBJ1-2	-	CASSSPRAVWYGYTF	TGTGCCAGCAGTTCCCCCAGGGCAGTTTGGTATGGCTACACCTTC
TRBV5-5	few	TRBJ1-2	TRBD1	CASSSPDREDYGYTF	TGTGCCAGCAGCTCCCCGGACAGGGAGGACTATGGCTACACCTTC
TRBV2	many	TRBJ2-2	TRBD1	CASSDGQGSGTGELFF	TGTGCCAGCAGTGATGGACAGGGTAGTGGAACCGGGGAGCTGTTTTTT
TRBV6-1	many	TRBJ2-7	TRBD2	CASSEAPGLMYEQYF	TGTGCCAGCAGTGAAGCGCCGGGACTAATGTACGAGCAGTACTTC
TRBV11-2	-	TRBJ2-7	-	CASSISRSSYEQYF	TGTGCCAGCAGCATAAGTAGAAGCTCCTACGAGCAGTACTTC